A single sample is the source of the 9 T cell receptor beta chains below, sequenced in a study of cytomegalovirus exposure and HLA in healthy donors. Both 60 Vbeta primers and 13 Jbeta primers went into the PCR. Assay: immunoSEQ multiplex PCR; the TCRdb copy retains only in-frame clones and omits some. The sample contains some 270,000 clones, about 80% of which appear only once. Sample: PBMCs. Every receptor here comes from a girl aged 2 to 10 in good health and CMV-seronegative.

The chain is built from TRBV7-9 and TRBJ2-7; 9 bases fit TRBD1. CDR3 length equals 13 residues. CDR1 is SEHNR, CDR2 FQNEAQ, per germline (reference sequence). V was clipped by 3 bases and J by 8 bases; unmatched bases: 5. CDR3 sequence: CASSFDRGDKQYF. The CDR3 bases are TGTGCCAGCAGCTTCGACAGGGGGGACAAGCAGTACTTC.

This clone was counted a few times. The CDR3 spells CASSHGQGNEKLFF. CDR3 sequence (DNA): TGTGCCAGCAGTCACGGACAGGGTAATGAAAAACTGTTTTTT. The chain has TRBV6-5 and TRBJ1-4; 8 nucleotides match TRBD1. V was clipped by 5 bases and J by 4 bases; unmatched bases: 3. The germline V gene encodes CDR1 MNHEY and CDR2 SVGAGI. The CDR3 contains 14 residues.

This clone was picked up a small number of times. The chain employs TRBV13 and TRBJ2-3; a weak D match, TRBD1 (7 bases). Trimming cost V 0 bases and J 4 bases, with 14 bases left between them. CDR3 length: 16 amino acids. Germline CDR1 PRHDT, CDR2 FYEKMQ (reference sequence). The CDR3 bases are TGTGCCAGCAGCTTAGGCCGGCAGGGGGGCCCAGATACGCAGTATTTT. Residues: CASSLGRQGGPDTQYF.

This clone was seen a few times. The chain couples TRBV6-4 to TRBJ2-3, with TRBD2 as a possible D gene (6 bases). Trimming removed 3 bases at V and 7 bases at J, with 14 bases between. Germline V lookup: CDR1 MRHNA, CDR2 SNTAGT. This CDR3 comprises 14 residues. The CDR3 DNA is TGTGCCAGCAGTGATGGCCGGGAGAAAAATACGCAGTATTTT. Its protein product is CASSDGREKNTQYF.

A single count supports this clone. The J gene is TRBJ1-2, the V gene TRBV7-9; 7 nucleotides agree with TRBD1. Germline V gives CDR1 SEHNR, CDR2 FQNEAQ (reference sequence). The ends lost 1 base at V and 4 bases at J; junction bases unmatched: 6. The CDR3 extends over 15 amino acids. CDR3 amino acids: CASSLGLGGVYGYTF. DNA of the CDR3: TGTGCCAGCAGCTTAGGGTTAGGGGGCGTCTATGGCTACACCTTC. The entire variable domain, with the rest obtained from reference TRBV7-9 and TRBJ1-2, is as follows: DTGVSQNPRHKITKRGQNVTFRCDPISEHNRLYWYRQTLGQGPEFLTYFQNEAQLEKSRLLSDRFSAERPKGSFSTLEIQRTEQGDSAMYLCASSLGLGGVYGYTFGSGTRLTVV.

In DNA, the CDR3 is TGCGCCAGCAGTGATGGGGATTCGTCTCAGGGCGAAGCTGGAGCTTTCTTT. Translation gives CASSDGDSSQGEAGAFF. V is TRBV10-1 and J is TRBJ1-1; D might be TRBD1 (5 bases). Germline assignment: CDR1 WNHNN and CDR2 SYGVQD (reference sequence). This CDR3 spans 17 amino acids. Trimming stripped 3 bases from V and 10 bases from J, with 27 bases between.

The genes are TRBV12-5 and TRBJ2-3; tentative D call: TRBD2 (5 bases). Germline V CDR1 and CDR2: LGHNT, FRNRAP. The V end lost 6 bases, the J end lost 7 bases, and 14 bases lay between the germline ends. The CDR3 contains 13 residues. CDR3 nucleotides: TGTGCTAGTGGCCTCCGGCGGGCTTATACGCAGTATTTT. Translated: CASGLRRAYTQYF.

This clone was counted once. The chain combines TRBV29-1 with TRBJ2-2; 7 bases agree with TRBD1. J lost 5 bases, V lost 7 bases, and 7 bases had no gene match. Germline V lookup: CDR1 SQVTM, CDR2 ANQGSEA. This CDR3 spans 13 amino acids. DNA for the CDR3: TGCAGCGCCGAAGGGGGCGGGACCGGGGAGCTGTTTTTT. Translating it yields CSAEGGGTGELFF.

J is TRBJ1-2 and V is TRBV6-1; unclear D gene. Germline CDR1 MNHNS, CDR2 SASEGT. Trimming removed 6 bases at V and 0 bases at J, with 11 bases between. CDR3 length: 14 amino acids. In nucleotides, the CDR3 is TGTGCCAGCAGCCCCGGGATCGCTAACTATGGCTACACCTTC. This sequence encodes CASSPGIANYGYTF.